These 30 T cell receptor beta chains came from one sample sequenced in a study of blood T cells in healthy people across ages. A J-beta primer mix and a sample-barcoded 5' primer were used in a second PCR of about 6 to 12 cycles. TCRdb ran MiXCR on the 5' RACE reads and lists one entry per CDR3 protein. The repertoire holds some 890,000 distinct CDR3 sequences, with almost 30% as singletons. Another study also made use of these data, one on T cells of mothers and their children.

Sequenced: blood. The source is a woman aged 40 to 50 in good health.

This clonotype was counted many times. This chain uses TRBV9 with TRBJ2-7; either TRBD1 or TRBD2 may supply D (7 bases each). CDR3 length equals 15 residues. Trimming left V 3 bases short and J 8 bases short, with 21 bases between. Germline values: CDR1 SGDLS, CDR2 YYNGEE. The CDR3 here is CASSAPGGGEYKQYF. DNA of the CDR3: TGTGCCAGCAGCGCCCCAGGGGGGGGTGAGTACAAGCAGTACTTC.

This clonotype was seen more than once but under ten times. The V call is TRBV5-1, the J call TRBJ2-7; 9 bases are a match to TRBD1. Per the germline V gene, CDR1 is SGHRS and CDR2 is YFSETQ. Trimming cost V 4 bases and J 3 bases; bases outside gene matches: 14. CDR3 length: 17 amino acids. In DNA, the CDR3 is TGCGCCAGCAGCGCCTCAACAGGGGGCAGAATGATCTACGAGCAGTACTTC. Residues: CASSASTGGRMIYEQYF.

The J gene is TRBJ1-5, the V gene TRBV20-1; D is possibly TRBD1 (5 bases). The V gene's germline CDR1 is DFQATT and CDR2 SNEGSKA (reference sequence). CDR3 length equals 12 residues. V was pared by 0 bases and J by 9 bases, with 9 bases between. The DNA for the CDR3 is TGCAGTGCTAGAGAGGGGCAGATGCCCCAGCATTTT. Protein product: CSAREGQMPQHF.

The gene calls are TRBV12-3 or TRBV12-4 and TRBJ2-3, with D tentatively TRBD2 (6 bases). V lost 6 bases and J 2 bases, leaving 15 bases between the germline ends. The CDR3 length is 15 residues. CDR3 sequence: CASREGGAFTDTQYF. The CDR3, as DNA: TGTGCCAGCAGGGAGGGCGGGGCGTTCACAGATACGCAGTATTTT.

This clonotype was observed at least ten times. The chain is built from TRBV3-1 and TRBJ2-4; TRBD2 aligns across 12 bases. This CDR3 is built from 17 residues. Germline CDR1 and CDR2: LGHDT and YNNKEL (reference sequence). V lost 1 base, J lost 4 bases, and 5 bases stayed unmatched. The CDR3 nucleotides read TGTGCCAGCAGCCAAGCCCCAACTAGCGGGGGGAAAAACATTCAGTACTTC. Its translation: CASSQAPTSGGKNIQYF.

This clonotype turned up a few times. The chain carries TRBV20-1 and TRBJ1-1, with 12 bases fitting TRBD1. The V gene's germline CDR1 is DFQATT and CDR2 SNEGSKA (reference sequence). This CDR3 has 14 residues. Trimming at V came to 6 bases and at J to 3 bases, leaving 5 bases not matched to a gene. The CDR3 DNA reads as TGCAGTGCCGGGACAGGGGGCTCGGACACTGAAGCTTTCTTT. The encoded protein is CSAGTGGSDTEAFF.

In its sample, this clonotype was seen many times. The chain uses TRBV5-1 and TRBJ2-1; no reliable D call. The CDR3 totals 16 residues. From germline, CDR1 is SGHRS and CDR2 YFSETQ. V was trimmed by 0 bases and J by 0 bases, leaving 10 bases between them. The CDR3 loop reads CASSLGLFSSYNEQFF. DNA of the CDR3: TGCGCCAGCAGCTTGGGTCTATTTAGCTCCTACAATGAGCAGTTCTTC.

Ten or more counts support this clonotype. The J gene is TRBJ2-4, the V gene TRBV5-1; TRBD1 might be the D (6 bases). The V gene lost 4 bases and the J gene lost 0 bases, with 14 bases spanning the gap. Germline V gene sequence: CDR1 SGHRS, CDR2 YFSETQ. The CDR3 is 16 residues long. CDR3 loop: CASSASGELAKNIQYF. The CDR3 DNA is TGCGCCAGCAGCGCTTCAGGGGAACTAGCCAAAAACATTCAGTACTTC.

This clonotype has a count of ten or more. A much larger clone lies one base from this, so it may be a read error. The CDR3, as DNA: TGTGCCAGCAGCTTAAGGGGCGGACAGGGCGCATATGGCTACACCTTC. This translates into CASSLRGGQGAYGYTF. V and J are TRBV7-2 and TRBJ1-2; 8 bases map to TRBD1. V was pared by 2 bases and J by 5 bases, with 10 bases of the junction left unmatched. This CDR3 region has 16 residues. CDR1 SGHTA and CDR2 FQGNSA come from the germline V gene.

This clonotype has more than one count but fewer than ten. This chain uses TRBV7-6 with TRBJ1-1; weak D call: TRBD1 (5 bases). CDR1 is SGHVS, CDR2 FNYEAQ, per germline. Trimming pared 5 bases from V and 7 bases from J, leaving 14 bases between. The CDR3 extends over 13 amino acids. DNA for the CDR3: TGTGCCAGCAGCGAGGGACGTTCAGTTGAAGCTTTCTTT. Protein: CASSEGRSVEAFF.

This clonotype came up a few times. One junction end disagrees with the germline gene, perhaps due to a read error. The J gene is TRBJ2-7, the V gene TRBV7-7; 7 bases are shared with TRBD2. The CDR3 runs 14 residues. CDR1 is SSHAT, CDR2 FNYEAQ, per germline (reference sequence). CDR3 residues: CASSLVRTSSEQYF. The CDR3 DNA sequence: TGTGCTAGCAGCTTAGTTAGGACTAGTAGCGAGCAGTACTTC.

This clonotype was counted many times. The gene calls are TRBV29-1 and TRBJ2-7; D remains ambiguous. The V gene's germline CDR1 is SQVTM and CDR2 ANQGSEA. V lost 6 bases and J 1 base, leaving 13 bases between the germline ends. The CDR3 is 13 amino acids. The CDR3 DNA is TGCAGCGTCTGGACGGATCCTTCCTACGAGCAGTACTTC. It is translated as CSVWTDPSYEQYF.

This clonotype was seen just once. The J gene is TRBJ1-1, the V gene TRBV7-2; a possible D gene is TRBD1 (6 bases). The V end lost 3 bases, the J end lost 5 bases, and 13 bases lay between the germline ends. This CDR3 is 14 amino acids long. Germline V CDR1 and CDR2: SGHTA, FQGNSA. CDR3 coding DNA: TGTGCCAGCAGCTTCGCAGGGGACCGTACTGAAGCTTTCTTT. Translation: CASSFAGDRTEAFF. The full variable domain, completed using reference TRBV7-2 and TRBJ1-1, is GAGVSQSPSNKVTEKGKDVELRCDPISGHTALYWYRQSLGQGLEFLIYFQGNSAPDKSGLPSDRFSAERTGGSVSTLTIQRTQQEDSAVYLCASSFAGDRTEAFFGQGTRLTVV.

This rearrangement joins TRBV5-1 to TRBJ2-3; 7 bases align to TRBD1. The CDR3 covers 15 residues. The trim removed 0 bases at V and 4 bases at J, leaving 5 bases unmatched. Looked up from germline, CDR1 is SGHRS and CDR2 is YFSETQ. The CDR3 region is CASSLAGTVADTQYF. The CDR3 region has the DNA TGCGCCAGCAGCTTGGCCGGGACAGTAGCAGATACGCAGTATTTT. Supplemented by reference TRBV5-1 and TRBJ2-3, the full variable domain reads KAGVTQTPRYLIKTRGQQVTLSCSPISGHRSVSWYQQTPGQGLQFLFEYFSETQRNKGNFPGRFSGRQFSNSRSEMNVSTLELGDSALYLCASSLAGTVADTQYFGPGTRLTVL.

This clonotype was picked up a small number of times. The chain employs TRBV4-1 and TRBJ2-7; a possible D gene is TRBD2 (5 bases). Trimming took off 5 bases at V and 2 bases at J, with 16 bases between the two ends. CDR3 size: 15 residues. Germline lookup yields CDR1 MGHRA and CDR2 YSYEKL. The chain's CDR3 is CASSLPVAGAYEQYF. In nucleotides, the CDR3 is TGCGCCAGCAGCTTACCAGTAGCCGGGGCCTACGAGCAGTACTTC.

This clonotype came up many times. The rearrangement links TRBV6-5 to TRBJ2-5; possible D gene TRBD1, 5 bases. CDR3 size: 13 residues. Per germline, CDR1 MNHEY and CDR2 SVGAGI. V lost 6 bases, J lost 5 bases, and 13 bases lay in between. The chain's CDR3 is CASSRVHGETQYF. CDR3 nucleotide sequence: TGTGCCAGCAGCAGGGTACATGGGGAGACCCAGTACTTC.

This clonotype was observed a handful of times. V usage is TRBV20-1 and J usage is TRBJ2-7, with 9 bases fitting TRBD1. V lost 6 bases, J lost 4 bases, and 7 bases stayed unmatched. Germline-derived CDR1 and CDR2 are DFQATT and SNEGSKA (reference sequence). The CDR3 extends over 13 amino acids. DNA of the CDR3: TGCAGTGCCCGCCGGACAGGGGAGTACGAGCAGTACTTC. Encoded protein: CSARRTGEYEQYF.

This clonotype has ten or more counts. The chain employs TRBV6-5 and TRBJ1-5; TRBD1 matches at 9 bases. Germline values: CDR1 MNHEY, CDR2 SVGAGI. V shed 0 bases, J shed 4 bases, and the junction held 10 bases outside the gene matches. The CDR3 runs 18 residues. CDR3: CASSYSDRGLFSNQPQHF. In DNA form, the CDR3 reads TGTGCCAGCAGTTACTCGGACAGGGGCCTCTTTTCAAATCAGCCCCAGCATTTT.

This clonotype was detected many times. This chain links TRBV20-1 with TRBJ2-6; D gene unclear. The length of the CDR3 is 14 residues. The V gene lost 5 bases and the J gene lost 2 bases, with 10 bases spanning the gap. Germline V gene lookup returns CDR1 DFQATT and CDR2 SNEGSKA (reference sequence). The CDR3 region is CSAETVTGANVLTF. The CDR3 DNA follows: TGCAGTGCTGAAACAGTGACTGGGGCCAACGTCCTGACTTTC.

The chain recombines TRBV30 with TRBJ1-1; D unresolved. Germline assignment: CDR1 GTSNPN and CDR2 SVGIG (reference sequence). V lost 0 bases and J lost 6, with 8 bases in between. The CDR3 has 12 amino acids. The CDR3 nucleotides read TGTGCCTGGAGTGTAAGTCTGGCTGAAGCTTTCTTT. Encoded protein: CAWSVSLAEAFF.

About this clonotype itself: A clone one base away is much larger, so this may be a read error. CDR3 loop: CASSFRCPEQYF. CDR3 nucleotide sequence: TGTGCCAGCAGCTTTCGTTGCCCCGAGCAGTACTTC. V and J are TRBV7-2 and TRBJ2-4; D call uncertain. The DNA end lines up better with TRBJ2-7; the J call may be wrong. Germline CDR1 and CDR2: SGHTA and FQGNSA. CDR3 size: 12 residues.

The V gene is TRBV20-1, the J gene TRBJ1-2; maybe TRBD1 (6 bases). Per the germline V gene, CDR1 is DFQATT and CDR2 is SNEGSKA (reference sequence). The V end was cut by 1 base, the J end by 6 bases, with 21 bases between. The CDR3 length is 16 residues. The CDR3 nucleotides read TGCAGTGCTAGAGTCCCGGACAGCTCGACCGGGGATGGCTACACCTTC. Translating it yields CSARVPDSSTGDGYTF.

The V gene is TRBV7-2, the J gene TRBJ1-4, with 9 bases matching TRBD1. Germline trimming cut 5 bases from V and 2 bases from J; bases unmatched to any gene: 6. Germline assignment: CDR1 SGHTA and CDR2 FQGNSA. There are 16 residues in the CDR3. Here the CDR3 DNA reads TGTGCCAGCAGCGCTCGAGGGACAGGGACTAATGAAAAACTGTTTTTT. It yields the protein CASSARGTGTNEKLFF.

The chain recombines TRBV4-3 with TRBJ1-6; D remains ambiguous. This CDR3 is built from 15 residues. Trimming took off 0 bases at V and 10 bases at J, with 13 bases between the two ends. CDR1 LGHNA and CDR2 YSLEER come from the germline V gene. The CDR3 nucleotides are TGCGCCAGCAGCCAAGAGGAGGGTAATTGGTCACCCCTCCACTTT. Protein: CASSQEEGNWSPLHF.

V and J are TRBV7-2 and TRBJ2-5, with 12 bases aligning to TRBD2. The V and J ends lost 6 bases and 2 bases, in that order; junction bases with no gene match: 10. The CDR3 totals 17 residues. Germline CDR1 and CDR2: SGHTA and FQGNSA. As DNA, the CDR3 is TGTGCCAGCAGACCTAAGGGTCTAGCGGGGGGGCAAGAGACCCAGTACTTC. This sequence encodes CASRPKGLAGGQETQYF. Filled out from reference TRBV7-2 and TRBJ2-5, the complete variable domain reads GAGVSQSPSNKVTEKGKDVELRCDPISGHTALYWYRQSLGQGLEFLIYFQGNSAPDKSGLPSDRFSAERTGGSVSTLTIQRTQQEDSAVYLCASRPKGLAGGQETQYFGPGTRLLVL.

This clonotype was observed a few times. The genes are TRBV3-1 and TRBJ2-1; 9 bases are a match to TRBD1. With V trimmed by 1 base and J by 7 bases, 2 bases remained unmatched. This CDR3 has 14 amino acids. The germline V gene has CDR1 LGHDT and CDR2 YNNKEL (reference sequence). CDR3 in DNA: TGTGCCAGCAGCCAAGGGACAGGGGCTAATGAGCAGTTCTTC. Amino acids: CASSQGTGANEQFF.

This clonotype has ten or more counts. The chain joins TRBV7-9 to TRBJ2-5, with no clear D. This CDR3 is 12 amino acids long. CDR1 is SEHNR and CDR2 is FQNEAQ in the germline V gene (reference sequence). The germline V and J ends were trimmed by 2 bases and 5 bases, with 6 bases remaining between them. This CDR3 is CASSLISETQYF. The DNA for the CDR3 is TGTGCCAGCAGCTTAATATCGGAGACCCAGTACTTC.

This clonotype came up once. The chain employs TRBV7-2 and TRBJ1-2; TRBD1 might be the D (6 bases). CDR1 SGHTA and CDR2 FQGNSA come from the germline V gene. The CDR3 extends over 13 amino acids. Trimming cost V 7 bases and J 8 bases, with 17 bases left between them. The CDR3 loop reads CASNPSDRPGYTF. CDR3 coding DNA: TGTGCCAGCAACCCGTCGGACAGACCGGGCTACACCTTC.

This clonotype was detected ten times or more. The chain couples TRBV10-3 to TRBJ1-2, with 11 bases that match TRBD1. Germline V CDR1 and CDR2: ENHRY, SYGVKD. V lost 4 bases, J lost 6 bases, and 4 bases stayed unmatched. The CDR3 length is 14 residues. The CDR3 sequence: CAISGTGGVDGYTF. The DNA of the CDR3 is TGTGCCATCAGTGGGACAGGGGGCGTTGATGGCTACACCTTC.

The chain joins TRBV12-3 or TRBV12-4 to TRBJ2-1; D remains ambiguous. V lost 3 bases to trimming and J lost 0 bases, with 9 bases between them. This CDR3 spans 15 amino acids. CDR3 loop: CASSLVVSSYNEQFF. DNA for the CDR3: TGTGCCAGCAGTTTGGTGGTCAGCTCCTACAATGAGCAGTTCTTC.